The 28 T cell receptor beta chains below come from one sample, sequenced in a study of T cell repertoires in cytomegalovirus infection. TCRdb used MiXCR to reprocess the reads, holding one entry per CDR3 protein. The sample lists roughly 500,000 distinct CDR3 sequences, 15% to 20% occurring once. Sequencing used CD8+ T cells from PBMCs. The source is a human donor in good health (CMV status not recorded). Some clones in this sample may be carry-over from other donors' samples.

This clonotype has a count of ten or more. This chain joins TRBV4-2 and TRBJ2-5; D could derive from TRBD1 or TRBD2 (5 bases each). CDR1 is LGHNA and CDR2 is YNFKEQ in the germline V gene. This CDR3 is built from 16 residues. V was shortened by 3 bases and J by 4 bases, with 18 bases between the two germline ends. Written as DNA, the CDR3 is TGTGCCAGCAGCCACTTAAGGACGGAGAGGGGAGAGACCCAGTACTTC. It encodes CASSHLRTERGETQYF.

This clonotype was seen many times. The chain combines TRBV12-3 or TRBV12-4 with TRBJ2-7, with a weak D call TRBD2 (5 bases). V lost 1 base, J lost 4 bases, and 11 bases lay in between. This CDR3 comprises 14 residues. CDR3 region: CASSLVTRGYEQYF. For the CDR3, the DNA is TGTGCCAGCAGTTTAGTTACCCGGGGATACGAGCAGTACTTC.

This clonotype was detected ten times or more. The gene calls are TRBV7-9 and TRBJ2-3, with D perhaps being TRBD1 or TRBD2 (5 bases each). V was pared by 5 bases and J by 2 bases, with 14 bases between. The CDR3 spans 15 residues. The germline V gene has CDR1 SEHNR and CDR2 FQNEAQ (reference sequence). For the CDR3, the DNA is TGTGCCAGCAGCACCGGGACCGATATCACAGATACGCAGTATTTT. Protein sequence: CASSTGTDITDTQYF.

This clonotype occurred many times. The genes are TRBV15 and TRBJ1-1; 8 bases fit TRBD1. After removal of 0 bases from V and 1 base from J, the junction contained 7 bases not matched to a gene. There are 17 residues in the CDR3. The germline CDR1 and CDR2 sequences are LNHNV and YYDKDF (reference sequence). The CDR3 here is CATSREGMTGENTEAFF. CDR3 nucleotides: TGTGCCACCAGCAGAGAGGGGATGACAGGGGAGAACACTGAAGCTTTCTTT. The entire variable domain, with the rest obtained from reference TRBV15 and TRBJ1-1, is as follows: DAMVIQNPRYQVTQFGKPVTLSCSQTLNHNVMYWYQQKSSQAPKLLFHYYDKDFNNEADTPDNFQSRRPNTSFCFLDIRSPGLGDTAMYLCATSREGMTGENTEAFFGQGTRLTVV.

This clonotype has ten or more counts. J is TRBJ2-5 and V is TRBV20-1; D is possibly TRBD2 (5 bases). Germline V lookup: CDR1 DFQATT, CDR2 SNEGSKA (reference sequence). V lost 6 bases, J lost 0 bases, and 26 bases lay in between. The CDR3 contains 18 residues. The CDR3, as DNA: TGCAGTGCCGTAGGGCGGGTGTGGACCTCATTGTACCAAGAGACCCAGTACTTC. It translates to CSAVGRVWTSLYQETQYF.

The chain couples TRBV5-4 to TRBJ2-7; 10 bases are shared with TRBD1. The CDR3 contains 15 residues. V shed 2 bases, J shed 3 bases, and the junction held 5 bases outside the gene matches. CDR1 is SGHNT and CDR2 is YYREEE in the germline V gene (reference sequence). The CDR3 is CASSFTGTGDYEQYF. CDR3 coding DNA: TGTGCCAGCAGCTTTACCGGGACAGGGGACTACGAGCAGTACTTC.

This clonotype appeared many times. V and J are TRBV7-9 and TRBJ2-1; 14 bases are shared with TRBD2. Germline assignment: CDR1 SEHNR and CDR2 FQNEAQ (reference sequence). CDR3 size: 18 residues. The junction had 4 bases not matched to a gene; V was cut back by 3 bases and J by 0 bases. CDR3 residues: CASSLGLAGVPSYNEQFF. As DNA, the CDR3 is TGTGCCAGCAGCTTGGGACTAGCGGGAGTCCCCTCCTACAATGAGCAGTTCTTC.

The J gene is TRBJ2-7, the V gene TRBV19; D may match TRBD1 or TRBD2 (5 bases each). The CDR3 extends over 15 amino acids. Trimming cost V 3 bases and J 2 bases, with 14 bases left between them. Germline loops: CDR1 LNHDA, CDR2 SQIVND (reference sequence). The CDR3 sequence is CASSMVAGTTYEQYF. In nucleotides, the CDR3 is TGTGCCAGTAGTATGGTGGCAGGGACGACCTACGAGCAGTACTTC.

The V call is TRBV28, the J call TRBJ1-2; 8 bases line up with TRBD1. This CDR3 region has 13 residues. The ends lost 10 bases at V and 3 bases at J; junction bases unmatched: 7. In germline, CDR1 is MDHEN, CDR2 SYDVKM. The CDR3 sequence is CATEDREDYGYTF. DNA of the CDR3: TGTGCCACCGAGGACAGGGAGGACTATGGCTACACCTTC.

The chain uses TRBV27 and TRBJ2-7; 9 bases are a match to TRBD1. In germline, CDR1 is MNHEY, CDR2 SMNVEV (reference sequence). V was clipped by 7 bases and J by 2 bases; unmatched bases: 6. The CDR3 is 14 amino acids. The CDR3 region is CASTTGTGPYEQYF. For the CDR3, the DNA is TGTGCCAGCACAACCGGGACAGGGCCCTACGAGCAGTACTTC.

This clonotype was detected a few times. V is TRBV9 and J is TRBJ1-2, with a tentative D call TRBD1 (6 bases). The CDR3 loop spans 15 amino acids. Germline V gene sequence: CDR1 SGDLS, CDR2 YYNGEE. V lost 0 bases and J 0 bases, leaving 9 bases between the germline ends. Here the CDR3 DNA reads TGTGCCAGCAGCGTAGGGACAGCTACTAACTATGGCTACACCTTC. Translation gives CASSVGTATNYGYTF.

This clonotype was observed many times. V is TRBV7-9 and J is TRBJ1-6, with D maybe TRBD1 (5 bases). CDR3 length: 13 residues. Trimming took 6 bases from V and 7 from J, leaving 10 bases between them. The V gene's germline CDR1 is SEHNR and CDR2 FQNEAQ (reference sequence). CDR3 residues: CASSQGSNSPLHF. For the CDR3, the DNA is TGTGCCAGCAGTCAGGGCTCAAATTCACCCCTCCACTTT.

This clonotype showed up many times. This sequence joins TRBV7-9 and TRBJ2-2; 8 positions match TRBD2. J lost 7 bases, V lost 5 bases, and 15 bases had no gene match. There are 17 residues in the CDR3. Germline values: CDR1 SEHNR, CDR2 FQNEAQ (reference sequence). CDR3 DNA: TGTGCCAGCAGCCCGCGGACTAGCTCGTTCGGCGGCGGGGAGCTGTTTTTT. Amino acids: CASSPRTSSFGGGELFF.

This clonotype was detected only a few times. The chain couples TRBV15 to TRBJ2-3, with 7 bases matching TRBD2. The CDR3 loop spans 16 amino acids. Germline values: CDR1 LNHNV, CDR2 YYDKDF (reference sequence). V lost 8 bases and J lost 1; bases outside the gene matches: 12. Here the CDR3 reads CATRLPGGRGTDTQYF. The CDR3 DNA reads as TGTGCCACCCGACTCCCGGGGGGTCGAGGCACAGATACGCAGTATTTT.

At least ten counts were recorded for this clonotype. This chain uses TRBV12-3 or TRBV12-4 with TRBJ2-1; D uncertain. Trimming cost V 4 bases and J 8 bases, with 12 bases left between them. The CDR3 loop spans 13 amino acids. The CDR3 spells CASSSRLSYEQFF. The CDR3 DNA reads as TGTGCCAGCAGTTCCAGGTTGAGTTATGAGCAGTTCTTC.

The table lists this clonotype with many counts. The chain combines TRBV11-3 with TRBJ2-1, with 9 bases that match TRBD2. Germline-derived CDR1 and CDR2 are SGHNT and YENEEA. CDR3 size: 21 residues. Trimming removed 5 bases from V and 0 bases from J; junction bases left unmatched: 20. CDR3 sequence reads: CASSQEPGTSNKGSSYNEQFF. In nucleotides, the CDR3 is TGTGCCAGCAGCCAAGAACCCGGGACTAGCAACAAAGGAAGCTCCTACAATGAGCAGTTCTTC.

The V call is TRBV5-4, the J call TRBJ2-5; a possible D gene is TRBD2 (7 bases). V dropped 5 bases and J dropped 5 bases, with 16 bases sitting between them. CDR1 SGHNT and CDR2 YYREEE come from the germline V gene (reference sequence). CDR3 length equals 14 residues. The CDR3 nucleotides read TGTGCCAGCAGGGTTGGGGGGGCGTTGGAGACCCAGTACTTC. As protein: CASRVGGALETQYF.

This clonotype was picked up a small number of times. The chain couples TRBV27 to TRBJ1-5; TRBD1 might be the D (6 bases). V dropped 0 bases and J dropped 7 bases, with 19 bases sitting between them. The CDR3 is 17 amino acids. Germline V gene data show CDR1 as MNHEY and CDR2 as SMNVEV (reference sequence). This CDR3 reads CASSLSSGDIPRQPQHF. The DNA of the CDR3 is TGTGCCAGCAGTTTATCCAGTGGGGACATTCCACGGCAGCCCCAGCATTTT.

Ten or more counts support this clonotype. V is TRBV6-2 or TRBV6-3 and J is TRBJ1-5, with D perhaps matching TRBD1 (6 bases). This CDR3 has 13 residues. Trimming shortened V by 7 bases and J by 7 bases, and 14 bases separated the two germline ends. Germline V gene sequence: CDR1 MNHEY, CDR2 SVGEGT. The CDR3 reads CASTLGGHQPQHF. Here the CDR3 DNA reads TGTGCCAGCACCTTGGGGGGGCACCAGCCCCAGCATTTT.

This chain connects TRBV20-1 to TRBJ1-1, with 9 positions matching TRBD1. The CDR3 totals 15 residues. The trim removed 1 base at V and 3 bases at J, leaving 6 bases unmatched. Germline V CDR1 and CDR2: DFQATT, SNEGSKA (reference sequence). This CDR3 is CSARGDRERDTEAFF. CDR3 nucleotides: TGCAGTGCTAGAGGGGACAGGGAGCGGGACACTGAAGCTTTCTTT.

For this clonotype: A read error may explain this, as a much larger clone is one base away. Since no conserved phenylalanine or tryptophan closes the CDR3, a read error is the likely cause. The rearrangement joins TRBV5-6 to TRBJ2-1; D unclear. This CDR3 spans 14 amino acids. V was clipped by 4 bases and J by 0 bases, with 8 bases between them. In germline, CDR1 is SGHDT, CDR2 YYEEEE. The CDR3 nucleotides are TGTGCCAGCAGCCGAGGAGACTCCTACAATGAGCAGTTCTTA. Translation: CASSRGDSYNEQFL.

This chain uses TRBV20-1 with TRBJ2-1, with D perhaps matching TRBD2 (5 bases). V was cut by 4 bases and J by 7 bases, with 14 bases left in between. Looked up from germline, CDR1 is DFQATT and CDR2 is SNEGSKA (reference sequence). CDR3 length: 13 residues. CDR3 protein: CSAISGACNEQFF. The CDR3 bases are TGCAGTGCTATAAGCGGAGCATGTAATGAGCAGTTCTTC.

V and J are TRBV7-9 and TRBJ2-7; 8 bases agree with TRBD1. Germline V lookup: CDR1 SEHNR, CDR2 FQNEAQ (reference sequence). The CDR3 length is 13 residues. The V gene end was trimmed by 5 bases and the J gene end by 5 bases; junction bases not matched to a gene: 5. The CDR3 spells CASSPTGDHEQYF. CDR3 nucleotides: TGTGCCAGCAGCCCGACAGGGGACCACGAGCAGTACTTC. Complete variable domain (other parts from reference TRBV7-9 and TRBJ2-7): DTGVSQNPRHKITKRGQNVTFRCDPISEHNRLYWYRQTLGQGPEFLTYFQNEAQLEKSRLLSDRFSAERPKGSFSTLEIQRTEQGDSAMYLCASSPTGDHEQYFGPGTRLTVT.

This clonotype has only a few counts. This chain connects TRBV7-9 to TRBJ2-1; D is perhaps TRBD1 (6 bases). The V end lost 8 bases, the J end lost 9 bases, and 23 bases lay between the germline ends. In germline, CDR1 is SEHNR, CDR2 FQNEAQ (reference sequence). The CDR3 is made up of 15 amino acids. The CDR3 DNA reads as TGTGCCAGCCATACGACCCGGACAGCGCGGTTTGAGCAGTTCTTC. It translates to CASHTTRTARFEQFF.

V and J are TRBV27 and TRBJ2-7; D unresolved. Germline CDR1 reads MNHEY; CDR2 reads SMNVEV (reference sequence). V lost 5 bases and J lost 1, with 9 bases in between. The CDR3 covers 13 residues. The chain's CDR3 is CASSVVGSYEQYF. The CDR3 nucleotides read TGTGCCAGCAGTGTCGTTGGATCCTACGAGCAGTACTTC.

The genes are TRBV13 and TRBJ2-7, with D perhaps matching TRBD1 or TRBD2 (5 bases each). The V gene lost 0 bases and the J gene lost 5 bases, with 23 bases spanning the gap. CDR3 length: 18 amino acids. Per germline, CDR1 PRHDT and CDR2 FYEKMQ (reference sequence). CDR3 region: CASSLGQYRDPTEDEQYF. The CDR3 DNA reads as TGTGCCAGCAGCTTAGGCCAATACCGGGACCCTACCGAGGACGAGCAGTACTTC.

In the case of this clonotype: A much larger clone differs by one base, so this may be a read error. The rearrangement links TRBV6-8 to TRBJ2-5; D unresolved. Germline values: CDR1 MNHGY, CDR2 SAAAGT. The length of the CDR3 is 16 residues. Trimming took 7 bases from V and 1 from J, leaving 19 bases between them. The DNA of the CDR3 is TGTGCCAGCACCAAATGGTCAGCTACAGCCCAAGAGACCCAGTACTTC. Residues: CASTKWSATAQETQYF.

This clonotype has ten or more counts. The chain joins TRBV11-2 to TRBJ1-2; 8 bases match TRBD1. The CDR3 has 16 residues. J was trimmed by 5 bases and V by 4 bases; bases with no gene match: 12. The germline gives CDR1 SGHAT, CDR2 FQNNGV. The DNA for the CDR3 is TGTGCCAGCAGCTCCACCCGGGACAGGTTTTGGTATGGCTACACCTTC. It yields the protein CASSSTRDRFWYGYTF.